The clone carrying this TCR beta chain was seen only a few times. Unique molecular identifiers were built into the TCRbeta library. In TCRdb, the PCR reads were re-called with MiXCR into one record per CDR3 protein. The sample lists about 360,000 distinct CDR3 sequences, more than 10% occurring once. This record comes from a study of T-cell reconstitution after alpha-beta-depleted transplantation in children. Germline assignment: CDR1 SEHNR and CDR2 FQNEAQ (reference sequence). Unmatched junction bases numbered 11, after V lost 4 bases and J lost 5 bases. This CDR3 contains 16 residues. This TCR was recovered from a human donor who donated a stem cell graft to a child with Fanconi anemia. The chain has TRBV7-9 and TRBJ2-3, with 8 bases fitting TRBD1. The sample in question was PBMCs, obtained from the stem cell graft. The CDR3 protein is CASSSSLRQGRDTQYF. The CDR3 nucleotides are TGTGCCAGCAGCTCCTCACTTAGACAGGGGAGAGATACGCAGTATTTT.